This TCR beta chain emerged from a study of Graves' ophthalmopathy and Graves' hyperthyroidism (dated by TCRdb to between 2018 and 2020). About the investigation overall: Stable hyperthyroidism was defined as no progression to ophthalmopathy within 18 months of follow-up. To tell Graves' ophthalmopathy apart from Graves' hyperthyroidism, and to predict which patients would progress to ophthalmopathy, the study relied on TCR beta repertoire signatures. In total, 135 blood samples were TCR-sequenced: under 45 ophthalmopathy, approximately 80 hyperthyroidism and some 17 hyperthyroidism-to-ophthalmopathy patients. To explore V-J signatures that distinguish ophthalmopathy from hyperthyroidism, a discovery set of around 100 patients was enrolled, made up of 40 to 45 with ophthalmopathy and roughly 57 with stable hyperthyroidism. For independent validation, a separate cohort was made up of approximately 19 hyperthyroidism patients plus 17 patients who later progressed from hyperthyroidism to ophthalmopathy. In five to seven hyperthyroidism patients, T-cell repertoires of thyroid tissue and blood were compared. Following sampling, methimazole starting at 30 mg daily was administered to hyperthyroidism patients, and high-dose intravenous methylprednisolone was administered to ophthalmopathy patients.

Study-wide conclusions, independent of this receptor: Among expanded thyroid clonotypes with frequency above 0.001, most also showed up in blood, which suggests that blood repertoires may reflect the thyroid immune response. Ophthalmopathy was separated from stable hyperthyroidism by the 13-signature model with about 88% sensitivity and roughly 82% specificity in cross-validation and with 80%/75% in the test set. In validation, the model predicted ophthalmopathy progression with about 71% sensitivity and less than 80% specificity; some twelve predicted patients were CT-confirmed with GO in a median of about 7.1 months. Sample size was not statistically predetermined, and group allocation was not concealed from the investigators.

For this clonotype: The target of this receptor is not known. Within one base of it there is no much larger clone, and no base qualities were kept.

TCR beta CDR3 regions were amplified from RNA transcripts for repertoire sequencing. The first round of RT-PCR was done with HTBI primers and the Qiagen OneStep RT-PCR kit, and was followed by a second round of multiplex PCR, then size selection and purification. Sequencing of the libraries was carried out on an Illumina HiSeq2000 in paired-end mode with 100 bp reads. In the original analysis: Reads were processed with SOAPnuke, discarding reads with adapters, uncalled bases, mean Phred below 15, or no exact constant-primer or identifier match. COPE v1.2.5 was used to merge high-quality paired reads. Clonotypes were defined as unique nucleotide sequences and were aligned to IMGT TRB V, D and J references using MiTCR v1.1. The analysis was limited to V-J combinations with a frequency above 0.0001, which together covered approximately 99% of the repertoires. A TCR clonal expansion and chaos score per V-J combination was defined as the ratio of F50 clonal expansion to chaos observed in the TCRdist matrix. Welch's t-statistics and random forest were used to reduce features to about 14 V-J combinations, which were fed into a naive Bayes classifier. The similarity between thyroid and blood repertoires was quantified using the Morisita-Horn index. TCRdb applied fastp at Q25 and MiXCR to the public reads, then kept only in-frame beta chains. A single entry per CDR3 protein holds the most common genes and DNA from its merged rows. TCRdb assigned the V and J calls; the authors' analysis was not used. Within this sample are over a million distinct CDR3 sequences, with 35% to 40% of them counted one time only. Approximately 10% of the sample goes to the ten largest clones.

V loses 1 base of germline sequence and J loses 1 base, and the interval between the two ends is 10 bases. According to the germline V gene, CDR1 reads SGHTA and CDR2 reads FQGNSA. The CDR3 sequence holds 15 residues, the cysteine and phenylalanine included. The kept DNA is CDR3 alone, 45 bases in frame from the first base. Hyperthyroidism patients were newly diagnosed, were aged 18 to 65 years, and had a disease duration under 2 months. Patients with other autoimmune diseases, uncontrolled infections, pregnancy or lactation were excluded. Diagnosis relied on clinical symptoms, serum thyroxine, TRAb, thyroid ultrasound and orbital computed tomography. Trizol reagent was used to extract the total RNA, and its quality was then checked on an Agilent 2100 Bioanalyzer.

The V and J segments used are TRBV7-2 and TRBJ1-1, with TRBD1 perhaps the D gene, on 5 matching bases. Sequencing was performed on peripheral blood or thyroid tissue (not recorded which). The receptor comes from an adult man with Graves' hyperthyroidism. The CDR3 has the sequence CASSLDPGRNTEAFF. The DNA sequence follows: TGTGCCAGCAGCTTAGATCCGGGGCGGAACACTGAAGCTTTCTTT.